The 27 T cell receptor beta chains reported below all come from one sample, sequenced in a study of T cell responses to AZD1222 COVID-19 vaccine. Sequenced by immunoSEQ multiplex PCR; TCRdb stores in-frame clones only, minus some. In the table there are around 200,000 clones, roughly 88% of which are singletons. This material consisted of peripheral blood, taken on day 0 of AZD1222 vaccination. The receptors were gathered from an adult in good health.

The chain combines TRBV7-9 with TRBJ1-2; D not certain. Trimming pared 5 bases from V and 2 bases from J, leaving 9 bases between. Per germline, CDR1 SEHNR and CDR2 FQNEAQ (reference sequence). CDR3 size: 13 residues. CDR3 nucleotides: TGTGCCAGCAGCACACAACGGAACTATGGCTACACCTTC. Its translation is CASSTQRNYGYTF.

The chain carries TRBV12-3 or TRBV12-4 and TRBJ1-2; the D is unclear. The CDR3 length is 13 residues. V was trimmed by 3 bases and J by 4 bases, leaving 9 bases between them. Here the CDR3 reads CASSLQISYGYTF. Here the CDR3 DNA reads TGTGCCAGCAGTTTGCAAATCAGCTATGGCTACACCTTC.

The chain is built from TRBV14 and TRBJ1-2; tentatively, D is TRBD1 (5 bases). The V gene's germline CDR1 is SGHDN and CDR2 FVKESK. The CDR3 runs 17 residues. Trimming took off 2 bases at V and 4 bases at J, with 20 bases between the two ends. DNA of the CDR3: TGTGCCAGCAGCCAACCAAAACCCAGGGTTGAGAGCTATGGCTACACCTTC. This codes for CASSQPKPRVESYGYTF.

This chain links TRBV5-1 with TRBJ1-3, with TRBD1 matching 10 bases. Looked up from germline, CDR1 is SGHRS and CDR2 is YFSETQ. V lost 0 bases to trimming and J lost 8 bases; unmatched junction nucleotides: 5. This CDR3 is built from 15 residues. DNA of the CDR3: TGCGCCAGCAGCTTGGGACAGGGGGCTCTTGACACCATATATTTT. This codes for CASSLGQGALDTIYF. Looking up the rest from reference TRBV5-1 and TRBJ1-3 gives the full variable domain: KAGVTQTPRYLIKTRGQQVTLSCSPISGHRSVSWYQQTPGQGLQFLFEYFSETQRNKGNFPGRFSGRQFSNSRSEMNVSTLELGDSALYLCASSLGQGALDTIYFGEGSWLTVV.

This rearrangement joins TRBV28 to TRBJ1-1; unclear D gene. The length of the CDR3 is 15 residues. CDR1 and CDR2 (germline): MDHEN, SYDVKM. Trimming left V 4 bases short and J 4 bases short, with 16 bases between. The CDR3 loop reads CASSSPQTLGTEAFF. In DNA form, the CDR3 reads TGTGCCAGCAGTTCACCCCAGACCCTGGGCACTGAAGCTTTCTTT. The full variable domain, in which reference TRBV28 and TRBJ1-1 provide the parts outside the CDR3, is DVKVTQSSRYLVKRTGEKVFLECVQDMDHENMFWYRQDPGLGLRLIYFSYDVKMKEKGDIPEGYSVSREKKERFSLILESASTNQTSMYLCASSSPQTLGTEAFFGQGTRLTVV.

This chain connects TRBV20-1 to TRBJ2-3, with 8 nucleotides matching TRBD2. The CDR3 consists of 15 residues. Germline CDR1 is DFQATT and CDR2 is SNEGSKA (reference sequence). V lost 3 bases and J lost 3; bases outside the gene matches: 8. DNA of the CDR3: TGCAGTGCTAGTCAGCGGGAGAAGGGGACAGATACGCAGTATTTT. Amino acids: CSASQREKGTDTQYF.

CDR3 DNA: TGTGCCAGCAGTGAAGCGCGTATACGGATAAACACTGAAGCTTTCTTT. Translating gives CASSEARIRINTEAFF. The chain has TRBV2 and TRBJ1-1, with no clear D. The CDR3 is made up of 16 amino acids. Trimming left V 0 bases short and J 2 bases short, with 13 bases between. Germline-derived CDR1 and CDR2 are SNHLY and FYNNEI.

CDR3 nucleotide sequence: TGTGCCAGCAGTGCCACCTTCGCGGGGGGGCCCTACAATGAGCAGTTCTTC. Its protein product is CASSATFAGGPYNEQFF. The J gene is TRBJ2-1, the V gene TRBV6-4; 9 nucleotides match TRBD2. The CDR3 spans 17 residues. The V gene's germline CDR1 is MRHNA and CDR2 SNTAGT. The junction had 9 bases not matched to a gene; V was cut back by 4 bases and J by 2 bases.

The chain couples TRBV19 to TRBJ1-2; D ambiguous. Trimming took off 3 bases at V and 3 bases at J, with 11 bases between the two ends. The CDR3 sequence is 14 residues long. Germline CDR1 and CDR2: LNHDA and SQIVND (reference sequence). The DNA for the CDR3 is TGTGCCAGTAGTATCCTAAGCGGAGACTATGGCTACACCTTC. Translated: CASSILSGDYGYTF.

The chain links TRBV5-4 to TRBJ1-5; D is unresolved. This CDR3 spans 14 amino acids. V lost 0 bases and J 6 bases, leaving 10 bases between the germline ends. CDR1 SGHNT and CDR2 YYREEE come from the germline V gene (reference sequence). For the CDR3, the DNA is TGTGCCAGCAGCTTGGACGGGGTGGGTCAGCCCCAGCATTTT. Translating gives CASSLDGVGQPQHF.

V is TRBV6-6 and J is TRBJ1-3, with D possibly TRBD1 on 6 matching bases. Germline V gene data show CDR1 as MNHNY and CDR2 as SVGAGI (reference sequence). This CDR3 spans 17 amino acids. Trimming took 6 bases from V and 0 from J, leaving 18 bases between them. CDR3 protein: CASSRHSRGDSGNTIYF. In DNA form, the CDR3 reads TGTGCCAGCAGCCGACATTCGAGGGGGGACTCTGGAAACACCATATATTTT.

The gene calls are TRBV2 and TRBJ2-7; the D is unclear. Germline V CDR1 and CDR2: SNHLY, FYNNEI. Deletions cut 8 bases from V and 0 bases from J, with 8 bases between. The CDR3 has 12 amino acids. DNA of the CDR3: TGTGCCAGCTGTTGGGACTCCTACGAGCAGTACTTC. Translation: CASCWDSYEQYF.

The chain carries TRBV6-5 and TRBJ1-5; 7 bases match TRBD1. The CDR3 has 13 residues. Unmatched junction bases numbered 6, after V lost 6 bases and J lost 7 bases. CDR1 and CDR2 (germline): MNHEY, SVGAGI. In nucleotides, the CDR3 is TGTGCCAGCAGGAGAAGGACAGGCCAGCCCCAGCATTTT. The encoded protein is CASRRRTGQPQHF.

This chain connects TRBV27 to TRBJ1-2; no clear D gene. CDR1 is MNHEY and CDR2 is SMNVEV in the germline V gene (reference sequence). This CDR3 has 13 residues. V was cut by 7 bases and J by 3 bases, with 12 bases left in between. This CDR3 is CASKAGSHYGYTF. Here the CDR3 DNA reads TGTGCCAGCAAAGCGGGCAGCCACTATGGCTACACCTTC.

CDR3 loop: CASSQSLQGGGQYF. CDR3 in DNA: TGTGCCAGCAGCCAAAGCTTGCAGGGGGGCGGGCAGTACTTC. This chain links TRBV3-1 (or the pseudogene TRBV3-2) with TRBJ2-7, with D tentatively TRBD1 (7 bases). The V end was cut by 2 bases, the J end by 9 bases, with 17 bases between. The CDR3 covers 14 residues. Germline loops: CDR1 LGHDT, CDR2 YNNKEL (reference sequence).

The gene calls are TRBV4-3 and TRBJ2-7; 10 positions match TRBD2. Germline V gene data show CDR1 as LGHNA and CDR2 as YSLEER. V was pared by 0 bases and J by 5 bases, with 4 bases of the junction left unmatched. There are 15 residues in the CDR3. CDR3 in amino acids: CASSQDSGGVNEQYF. The DNA of the CDR3 is TGCGCCAGCAGCCAAGACAGCGGGGGGGTAAACGAGCAGTACTTC.

This rearrangement joins TRBV3-1 (or the pseudogene TRBV3-2) to TRBJ2-7; 11 bases agree with TRBD2. Germline CDR1 and CDR2: LGHDT and YNNKEL (reference sequence). Germline trimming cut 2 bases from V and 5 bases from J; bases unmatched to any gene: 5. The CDR3 spans 15 residues. The CDR3 is CASSQTSGSYNEQYF. DNA of the CDR3: TGTGCCAGCAGCCAAACTAGCGGGAGTTACAACGAGCAGTACTTC.

This clone came up once. The chain combines TRBV9 with TRBJ1-3; 7 bases line up with TRBD1. The CDR3 extends over 18 amino acids. Germline lookup yields CDR1 SGDLS and CDR2 YYNGEE. The J segment lost 0 bases and the V segment lost 0 bases, leaving 9 bases of the junction unmatched. The CDR3 region is CASSVEPLDRNSGNTIYF. As DNA, the CDR3 is TGTGCCAGCAGCGTAGAGCCCCTGGACAGGAACTCTGGAAACACCATATATTTT.

This clone occurred once. The chain couples TRBV6-6 to TRBJ1-2, with a weak D call TRBD1 (5 bases). The V gene's germline CDR1 is MNHNY and CDR2 SVGAGI (reference sequence). This CDR3 has 14 residues. V dropped 4 bases and J dropped 4 bases, with 13 bases sitting between them. This CDR3 reads CASSLGVEVYGYTF. DNA of the CDR3: TGTGCCAGCAGTTTGGGGGTGGAAGTCTATGGCTACACCTTC.

The V gene is TRBV7-9, the J gene TRBJ1-4; D ambiguous. This CDR3 has 15 amino acids. Trimming took off 1 base at V and 3 bases at J, with 9 bases between the two ends. Germline V gene sequence: CDR1 SEHNR, CDR2 FQNEAQ (reference sequence). In DNA, the CDR3 is TGTGCCAGCAGCTTAGTTGCAGGTTCTAATGAAAAACTGTTTTTT. Residues: CASSLVAGSNEKLFF.

The chain is built from TRBV30 and TRBJ1-6; TRBD1 matches at 7 bases. V dropped 8 bases and J dropped 10; count of bases not matched to a gene: 11. The CDR3 consists of 13 residues. Per germline, CDR1 GTSNPN and CDR2 SVGIG (reference sequence). The CDR3 loop reads CATARGGQSPLHF. The CDR3 region has the DNA TGTGCCACTGCCCGAGGGGGCCAATCACCCCTCCACTTT.

The chain is built from TRBV3-1 (or the pseudogene TRBV3-2) and TRBJ1-3, with 11 bases fitting TRBD1. The germline V gene encodes CDR1 LGHDT and CDR2 YNNKEL (reference sequence). V lost 2 bases to trimming and J lost 4 bases; unmatched junction nucleotides: 10. The CDR3 has 18 amino acids. As DNA, the CDR3 is TGTGCCAGCAGCCAACCAAGAATAGGACAGGGGGCGGGAAACACCATATATTTT. It yields the protein CASSQPRIGQGAGNTIYF.

Remarks on this clone: Different DNA sequences within this sample yield the same CDR3. The chain carries TRBV7-9 and TRBJ1-5; no reliable D call. CDR1 and CDR2 from the germline V gene are SEHNR and FQNEAQ (reference sequence). Trimming pared 1 base from V and 2 bases from J, leaving 6 bases between. The CDR3 is made up of 14 amino acids. The CDR3 here is CASSLGTGNQPQHF. The CDR3 region has the DNA TGTGCCAGCAGCTTAGGAACGGGCAATCAGCCCCAGCATTTT.

The chain couples TRBV5-1 to TRBJ2-3, with 10 bases lining up with TRBD2. The junction had 8 bases not matched to a gene; V was cut back by 0 bases and J by 10 bases. The CDR3 has 15 amino acids. Germline CDR1 and CDR2: SGHRS and YFSETQ. CDR3 nucleotide sequence: TGCGCCAGCAGCTTGGCGGCTGGTAGCGGGGGGCCGCAGTATTTT. Its protein product is CASSLAAGSGGPQYF.

The rearrangement joins TRBV6-5 to TRBJ1-1; TRBD1 aligns across 8 bases. Germline assignment: CDR1 MNHEY and CDR2 SVGAGI. This CDR3 comprises 14 residues. The V segment lost 6 bases and the J segment 4 bases; nucleotides outside the gene matches: 7. CDR3: CASSLTGDGTEAFF. The CDR3 nucleotides read TGTGCCAGCAGCCTGACAGGGGACGGCACTGAAGCTTTCTTT.

V and J are TRBV4-1 and TRBJ1-2; 7 positions match TRBD1. After removal of 2 bases from V and 8 bases from J, the junction contained 11 bases not matched to a gene. Germline values: CDR1 MGHRA, CDR2 YSYEKL. This CDR3 has 15 residues. Here the CDR3 reads CASSQSRTGDTGYTF. In DNA, the CDR3 is TGCGCCAGCAGCCAATCAAGGACAGGTGATACGGGCTACACCTTC.

This chain links TRBV18 with TRBJ1-3; D not certain. The germline V gene has CDR1 KGHSH and CDR2 LQKENI. With 4 bases removed from V and 8 bases from J, the gap between germline ends came to 9 bases. The CDR3 extends over 12 amino acids. The CDR3 here is CASSRAGYTIYF. Written as DNA, the CDR3 is TGTGCCAGCTCACGAGCGGGATACACCATATATTTT.